A single sample is the source of the 10 T cell receptor beta chains below, sequenced in a study of blood T cell repertoires in COVID-19. The protocol was immunoSEQ multiplex PCR, while the TCRdb copy is restricted to in-frame clones and leaves out a portion. Among approximately 440,000 clones listed, less than 95% were seen once. The sequenced sample was PBMCs or T cells enriched from blood (not recorded which). These receptors came from a young man who had recovered from COVID-19.

The rearrangement joins TRBV19 to TRBJ2-7; 8 bases fit TRBD2. This CDR3 spans 16 amino acids. Germline V CDR1 and CDR2: LNHDA, SQIVND (reference sequence). Trimming took 5 bases from V and 2 from J; bases not matched to a gene: 11. The CDR3 region is CASSSKTSERAYEQYF. The CDR3 bases are TGTGCCAGTAGTTCGAAGACTAGCGAGAGGGCCTACGAGCAGTACTTC.

V gene TRBV18 combines with J gene TRBJ1-1; 8 nucleotides align to TRBD1. The V gene end was trimmed by 10 bases and the J gene end by 0 bases; junction bases not matched to a gene: 4. Per germline, CDR1 KGHSH and CDR2 LQKENI. The CDR3 is made up of 13 amino acids. The chain's CDR3 is CATLDRVNTEAFF. The CDR3 DNA reads as TGTGCCACCCTGGACAGGGTGAACACTGAAGCTTTCTTT.

This chain joins TRBV19 and TRBJ2-1; 7 bases agree with TRBD2. Unmatched junction bases numbered 5, after V lost 1 base and J lost 5 bases. This CDR3 spans 15 amino acids. CDR1 is LNHDA, CDR2 SQIVND, per germline (reference sequence). The CDR3 DNA reads as TGTGCCAGTAGTATAGCGGGGGGAATGAACAATGAGCAGTTCTTC. Its translation is CASSIAGGMNNEQFF.

This rearrangement joins TRBV27 to TRBJ2-7; TRBD1 is a possible D gene (5 bases). This CDR3 is 15 amino acids long. The germline gives CDR1 MNHEY, CDR2 SMNVEV (reference sequence). With 6 bases removed from V and 6 bases from J, the gap between germline ends came to 21 bases. CDR3 DNA: TGTGCCAGCAGCCAAAGGTGGGGCTACTTCGGCGAGCAGTACTTC. Its protein product is CASSQRWGYFGEQYF.

Many counts were recorded for this clone. The chain joins TRBV19 to TRBJ1-2; a possible D gene is TRBD1 (6 bases). The CDR3 contains 13 residues. Germline assignment: CDR1 LNHDA and CDR2 SQIVND (reference sequence). V was cut by 8 bases and J by 6 bases, with 16 bases left in between. As DNA, the CDR3 is TGTGCCAGTCGAAAAGGGGGGGGCCATGGCTACACCTTC. It encodes CASRKGGGHGYTF. Full variable domain (outside the CDR3, taken from reference TRBV19 and TRBJ1-2): DGGITQSPKYLFRKEGQNVTLSCEQNLNHDAMYWYRQDPGQGLRLIYYSQIVNDFQKGDIAEGYSVSREKKESFPLTVTSAQKNPTAFYLCASRKGGGHGYTFGSGTRLTVV.

J is TRBJ2-7 and V is TRBV19, with 9 bases identical to TRBD1. The length of the CDR3 is 12 residues. V lost 10 bases to trimming and J lost 2 bases; unmatched junction nucleotides: 3. Germline V gene lookup returns CDR1 LNHDA and CDR2 SQIVND (reference sequence). CDR3 bases: TGTGCCACTAGGGACAGGGCCTACGAGCAGTACTTC. Translation gives CATRDRAYEQYF.

The sample holds a few counts of this clone. The V and J genes are TRBV5-6 and TRBJ1-5; 7 bases agree with TRBD1. Unmatched junction bases numbered 8, after V lost 4 bases and J lost 4 bases. CDR3 size: 15 residues. Germline-derived CDR1 and CDR2 are SGHDT and YYEEEE. This chain's CDR3 is CASSAWDRLNQPQHF. In DNA form, the CDR3 reads TGTGCCAGCAGCGCCTGGGACAGACTAAATCAGCCCCAGCATTTT.

This chain connects TRBV18 to TRBJ1-6, with TRBD1 matching over 9 bases. Germline V CDR1 and CDR2: KGHSH, LQKENI. The length of the CDR3 is 15 residues. The V gene end was trimmed by 2 bases and the J gene end by 7 bases; junction bases not matched to a gene: 3. The CDR3 region is CASSPGTGLNSPLHF. The CDR3 nucleotides are TGTGCCAGCTCACCAGGGACAGGGTTGAATTCACCCCTCCACTTT.

This clone was counted ten times or more. The V call is TRBV5-1, the J call TRBJ1-2, with a tentative D call TRBD1 (6 bases). Trimming shortened V by 4 bases and J by 0 bases, and 10 bases separated the two germline ends. CDR3 length: 14 amino acids. Germline values: CDR1 SGHRS, CDR2 YFSETQ. The CDR3, as DNA: TGCGCCAGCAGCCTCGGGACATCTAACTATGGCTACACCTTC. Translation: CASSLGTSNYGYTF.

V gene TRBV9 combines with J gene TRBJ1-1; the D gene is possibly TRBD1 (6 bases). The CDR3 loop spans 14 amino acids. V shed 1 base and J shed 7 bases, with 14 bases lying between them. Germline CDR1 and CDR2: SGDLS and YYNGEE. As DNA, the CDR3 is TGTGCCAGCAGCGTAACAGGGCAAAGGGGTGAAGCTTTCTTT. Translated, it gives CASSVTGQRGEAFF. Filled out from reference TRBV9 and TRBJ1-1, the complete variable domain reads DSGVTQTPKHLITATGQRVTLRCSPRSGDLSVYWYQQSLDQGLQFLIQYYNGEERAKGNILERFSAQQFPDLHSELNLSSLELGDSALYFCASSVTGQRGEAFFGQGTRLTVV.